Listed below are T cell receptor beta chains from one sample, sequenced in a study. TCRdb independently ran MiXCR on the 5' RACE reads; one entry per CDR3 protein. The profile covers some 64,000 distinct CDR3 sequences, with about 20% appearing a single time and about 3% taken by the ten largest. The sequenced material came from memory CD4+ T cells sorted from a lymph node. The receptors stem from a female donor with breast cancer. Both conserved end residues are part of each CDR3. Fields, in order: D gene, J gene, clone size, V gene, CDR3 DNA, CDR3 protein. D genes are given only for firm matches. Clone sizes are given selectively: once, few, many, or a class where the clone is expanded.

.,TRBJ2-1,.,TRBV28,TGTGCCAGCAGTTTAGGTCTTGGGCGGGGCACCGACACTCCCTACAATGAGCAGTTCTTC,CASSLGLGRGTDTPYNEQFF
.,TRBJ2-1,few,TRBV20-1,TGCAGTGCTAGAGATATGGGGGGGGCTCGGCCCTCCTACAATGAGCAGTTCTTC,CSARDMGGARPSYNEQFF
.,TRBJ2-5,.,TRBV5-1,TGCGCCAGCAGCTTGAGAGCTCTCCAAGAGACCCAGTACTTC,CASSLRALQETQYF
.,TRBJ2-2,.,TRBV7-9,TGTGCCAGCAGGGCCGCCGGGGAGCTGTTTTTT,CASRAAGELFF
.,TRBJ2-3,.,TRBV20-1,TGCAGTGCGGAAGGGTTTCGGGGATCAGGCGCAGATACGCAGTATTTT,CSAEGFRGSGADTQYF
.,TRBJ2-1,few,TRBV20-1,TGCAGTGCTAGGGGGTCAGCGGGCGCCTACAATGAGCAGTTCTTC,CSARGSAGAYNEQFF
TRBD2,TRBJ2-1,few,TRBV4-1,TGCGCCAGCAGCCAAGAAGGGACTAGCGGGTATAAAAATGAGCAGTTCTTC,CASSQEGTSGYKNEQFF
.,TRBJ2-5,.,TRBV20-1,TGCAGTGTAACCCGAAGCGGGGAGACCCAGTACTTC,CSVTRSGETQYF
.,TRBJ2-7,.,TRBV5-1,TGCGCCAGCAGAAGGGCAGGAGCTGCCTACGAGCAGTACTTC,CASRRAGAAYEQYF
.,TRBJ1-1,once,TRBV7-2,TGTGCCAGCAGCCTCCTTTGGGGTTTGGGCACTGGAGCTTTCTTT,CASSLLWGLGTGAFF
.,TRBJ2-1,.,TRBV7-9,TGTGCCAGCAGTCGCCAGCCCCTAAATGAGCAGTTCTTC,CASSRQPLNEQFF
TRBD1,TRBJ2-3,few,TRBV7-2,TGTGCCAGCAGCTCGGAAGGACAGGGGGCTGATACGCAGTATTTT,CASSSEGQGADTQYF
.,TRBJ2-1,few,TRBV28,TGTGCCAGCAGTTTACGGTCTGCAGGGTTAAATGAGCAGTTCTTC,CASSLRSAGLNEQFF
.,TRBJ1-1,.,TRBV11-2,TGTGCCAGCAGTAATGGTGGAGTTGAAGCTTTCTTT,CASSNGGVEAFF
TRBD1,TRBJ2-5,few,TRBV6-1,TGTGCCAGCAAACTACAGGGGGAATTTTCAGAGACCCAGTACTTC,CASKLQGEFSETQYF
TRBD1,TRBJ1-1,many,TRBV7-2,TGTGCCAGCAGCAGCCGGGACAGGGGTACAACTTTCTTT,CASSSRDRGTTFF
TRBD2,TRBJ2-3,.,TRBV12-3/TRBV12-4,TGTGCCAGCAGCTTAGCGGGGAACACAGATACGCAGTATTTT,CASSLAGNTDTQYF
.,TRBJ2-7,few,TRBV5-1,TGCGCCAGCAGCTTAAAGGGGGACAACGAGCAGTACTTC,CASSLKGDNEQYF
.,TRBJ2-7,.,TRBV5-1,TGCGCCAGCAGCGGTCAGGCGGGCTACGAGCAGTACTTC,CASSGQAGYEQYF
TRBD2,TRBJ2-7,many,TRBV6-5,TGTGCCAGCAGTCCCGGGGGGGAGAGACTAGGGACGTACTTC,CASSPGGERLGTYF
.,TRBJ2-7,.,TRBV5-1,TGCGCCAGCAGCTTGCAGCCGAGCTACTACGAGCAGTACTTC,CASSLQPSYYEQYF
.,TRBJ2-7,few,TRBV6-6,TGTGCCAGCAATACAGGGCTCTACGAGCAGTACTTC,CASNTGLYEQYF
TRBD1,TRBJ1-1,few,TRBV11-2,TGTGCCAGCAGCTTAGATGGTAGGGACAGGGGAACTGAAGCTTTCTTT,CASSLDGRDRGTEAFF
.,TRBJ1-2,few,TRBV7-9,TGTGCCAGCAGCTTAGAGGGGAGTGATAACTATGGCTACACCTTC,CASSLEGSDNYGYTF
.,TRBJ1-1,few,TRBV29-1,TGCAGCGTGGACGGTACAATGAACACTGAAGCTTTCTTT,CSVDGTMNTEAFF
.,TRBJ2-1,few,TRBV18,TGTGCCAGCTCGCGGGACAATGAGCAGTTCTTC,CASSRDNEQFF
TRBD2,TRBJ2-7,many,TRBV5-1,TGCGCCAGCACCCCTACTAGCGGCTCCTACGAGCAGTACTTC,CASTPTSGSYEQYF
.,TRBJ1-5,few,TRBV24-1,TGTGCCACCAGTGAGGGGGCCCGGGGCAGGCCCCAGCATTTT,CATSEGARGRPQHF
.,TRBJ1-5,few,TRBV6-2/TRBV6-3,TGTGCCAGCTTACAGGGTAATCAGCCCCAGCATTTT,CASLQGNQPQHF
TRBD1,TRBJ1-5,many,TRBV2,TGTGCCAGCAGTCGACAGGGAGGGGGCAATCAGCCCCAGCATTTT,CASSRQGGGNQPQHF
TRBD1,TRBJ1-4,many,TRBV7-2,TGTGCCAGCAGCGCGGACAGGGCGGGAATGGGGCAAAAACTGTTTTTT,CASSADRAGMGQKLFF
.,TRBJ2-1,.,TRBV20-1,TGCAGTGCTAGGCGGGACTTAAGCTCCTACAATGAGCAGTTCTTC,CSARRDLSSYNEQFF
.,TRBJ2-2,.,TRBV6-5,TGTGCCAGCAGTTACGCCCGCCAGAACACCGGGGAGCTGTTTTTT,CASSYARQNTGELFF
TRBD1,TRBJ1-1,.,TRBV5-5,TGTGCCAGCAGCTTGAGGGGGACAGGGGGTCGCATTCCTCTCAAAGCTTTCTTT,CASSLRGTGGRIPLKAFF